The clone carrying this T cell receptor beta chain has at least ten counts. The antigen remains undetermined. Individual cDNA molecules received unique molecular identifiers. One entry per CDR3 protein, called by TCRdb with MiXCR from the 5' RACE reads. The sample shows tens of thousands of distinct CDR3 sequences, about 6% of them seen only once. The entry originates in a study of early T cells in non-severe SARS-CoV-2 infection. Whole-study context: The chains were unpaired, and the sequenced material was bulk RNA from unsorted whole blood. General study results and limits: CD4 and private specificities were missed by VDJdb matching, which favored anti-spike CD8 responses.

CDR1 is MNHNY and CDR2 is SVGAGI in the germline V gene (reference sequence). Trimming at V came to 6 bases and at J to 1 base, leaving 5 bases not matched to a gene. The CDR3 spans 14 residues. Specimen: whole blood. V and J are TRBV6-6 and TRBJ2-5; 7 nucleotides align to TRBD2. This sequence was found in an adult who was a healthcare worker with PCR-confirmed SARS-CoV-2 infection or an uninfected control (not recorded which). CDR3 in DNA: TGTGCCAGCAGCCGCACTAGCGTCCAAGAGACCCAGTACTTC. Translating gives CASSRTSVQETQYF.